A single sample gave rise to the 26 T cell receptor beta chains below, sequenced in a study. TCRdb reprocessed the RT-PCR reads via MiXCR and lists one record per CDR3 protein. The sample lists almost 700,000 distinct CDR3 sequences; 12% to 15% were seen once. Source material: memory CD4+ T cells from blood. Every receptor here comes from a female donor in good health, serving as a healthy control.

This clonotype showed up just a few times. The genes are TRBV12-3 or TRBV12-4 and TRBJ1-2; no reliable D call. The CDR3 consists of 14 residues. The ends were cut back, 2 bases at V and 6 bases at J, with 13 bases in the middle. CDR3 bases: TGTGCCAGCAGTTTACGGGGATCTGGGGATGGCTACACCTTC. It specifies CASSLRGSGDGYTF.

This clonotype showed up just a few times. The chain combines TRBV6-6 with TRBJ2-7; D unresolved. V was clipped by 6 bases and J by 2 bases, with 8 bases between them. CDR3 size: 12 residues. CDR1 MNHNY and CDR2 SVGAGI come from the germline V gene (reference sequence). Here the CDR3 DNA reads TGTGCCAGCAGGTTCGAGACCTACGAGCAGTACTTC. This codes for CASRFETYEQYF.

The V and J genes are TRBV5-4 and TRBJ2-3, with a tentative D call TRBD2 (6 bases). Trimming took 3 bases from V and 2 from J, leaving 10 bases between them. In germline, CDR1 is SGHNT, CDR2 YYREEE (reference sequence). The CDR3 covers 14 residues. CDR3 in amino acids: CASSSGLITDTQYF. The CDR3 DNA is TGTGCCAGCAGCTCTGGACTAATCACAGATACGCAGTATTTT.

This clonotype was counted at least ten times. The chain is built from TRBV10-3 and TRBJ2-1; 9 bases map to TRBD1. The CDR3 runs 15 residues. The germline CDR1 and CDR2 sequences are ENHRY and SYGVKD. Trimming cost V 8 bases and J 3 bases; bases outside gene matches: 8. The CDR3 coding sequence is TGTGCCATCGGCCTGGGACAGGGCGGCTACAATGAGCAGTTCTTC. Protein: CAIGLGQGGYNEQFF.

The rearrangement uses TRBV20-1 and TRBJ1-5, with D hard to call. Germline V gene sequence: CDR1 DFQATT, CDR2 SNEGSKA (reference sequence). Trimming pared 0 bases from V and 9 bases from J, leaving 9 bases between. This CDR3 has 12 amino acids. The CDR3 reads CSARDRLGPQHF. CDR3 coding DNA: TGCAGTGCTAGAGATAGACTGGGGCCCCAGCATTTT.

A few counts support this clonotype. The chain joins TRBV6-1 to TRBJ2-2, with D perhaps matching TRBD1 (6 bases). The CDR3 sequence is 15 residues long. Germline V CDR1 and CDR2: MNHNS, SASEGT. The V gene lost 2 bases and the J gene lost 6 bases, with 13 bases spanning the gap. This CDR3 reads CASSELNRESGELFF. DNA of the CDR3: TGTGCCAGCAGTGAACTTAACAGGGAATCCGGGGAGCTGTTTTTT.

This clonotype showed up just a few times. The chain is built from TRBV4-1 and TRBJ2-3; D gene ambiguous. The CDR3 contains 13 residues. V was trimmed by 4 bases and J by 4 bases, leaving 9 bases between them. Germline V lookup: CDR1 MGHRA, CDR2 YSYEKL. This chain's CDR3 is CASSRVAADTQYF. The CDR3 DNA reads as TGCGCCAGCAGCCGGGTCGCAGCAGATACGCAGTATTTT.

The chain joins TRBV12-3 or TRBV12-4 to TRBJ2-5; D could derive from TRBD1 or TRBD2 (5 bases each). The CDR3 spans 15 residues. V was cut by 4 bases and J by 4 bases, with 16 bases left in between. This CDR3 is CASSWDPDSVETQYF. Written as DNA, the CDR3 is TGTGCCAGCAGTTGGGACCCAGACTCAGTAGAGACCCAGTACTTC.

This chain joins TRBV6-1 and TRBJ1-1; D is uncertain. The CDR3 spans 13 residues. V was shortened by 0 bases and J by 4 bases, with 6 bases between the two germline ends. CDR1 and CDR2 from the germline V gene are MNHNS and SASEGT. CDR3 protein: CASSEAGFTEAFF. The CDR3 DNA reads TGTGCCAGCAGTGAAGCAGGGTTCACTGAAGCTTTCTTT.

On this clonotype itself: One end of the junction does not line up with germline, which may come from a read error. The chain joins TRBV16 to TRBJ1-1; the D gene is possibly TRBD1 (5 bases). CDR3 length: 14 residues. Germline CDR1 is KGHSY and CDR2 is FQNENV. The CDR3 protein is CDSSQSGSYTEAFF. The CDR3 coding sequence is TGTGACAGCAGCCAATCAGGGAGTTACACTGAAGCTTTCTTT.

This clonotype has more than one count but fewer than ten. The chain links TRBV3-1 to TRBJ2-5; D unclear. The V gene lost 5 bases and the J gene lost 4 bases, with 14 bases spanning the gap. This CDR3 has 14 residues. Germline values: CDR1 LGHDT, CDR2 YNNKEL (reference sequence). The CDR3 DNA sequence: TGTGCCAGCAGCGGGCAGGTCAATGGAGAGACCCAGTACTTC. Amino acids: CASSGQVNGETQYF.

A few counts support this clonotype. The chain links TRBV5-1 to TRBJ2-7, with D possibly TRBD2 on 6 matching bases. CDR3 size: 15 residues. Germline V gene data show CDR1 as SGHRS and CDR2 as YFSETQ. V lost 4 bases to trimming and J lost 6 bases, with 20 bases between them. The CDR3 DNA reads as TGCGCCAGCAGCGTACCGATCGGAGGGGCATCCGAGCAGTACTTC. Translating it yields CASSVPIGGASEQYF.

Many counts were recorded for this clonotype. The J gene is TRBJ1-2, the V gene TRBV7-2; D possibly corresponds to TRBD1 (5 bases). The CDR3 is made up of 14 amino acids. CDR1 SGHTA and CDR2 FQGNSA come from the germline V gene. Trimming took off 4 bases at V and 6 bases at J, with 15 bases between the two ends. As DNA, the CDR3 is TGTGCCAGCAGCTCGGCCCGGGGGAGGGATGGCTACACCTTC. This translates into CASSSARGRDGYTF.

This clonotype was counted between two and nine times. The rearrangement uses TRBV7-8 and TRBJ2-5, with 7 bases identical to TRBD2. CDR1 is SGHVS, CDR2 FQNEAQ, per germline. With V trimmed by 3 bases and J by 4 bases, 20 bases remained unmatched. This CDR3 region has 19 residues. CDR3 residues: CASSFRPPTSLGGGETQYF. For the CDR3, the DNA is TGTGCCAGCAGCTTCCGACCCCCGACTAGCTTGGGAGGTGGAGAGACCCAGTACTTC.

This clonotype was detected ten times or more. The chain combines TRBV6-5 with TRBJ1-2, with D hard to call. The germline V and J ends were trimmed by 2 bases and 6 bases, with 10 bases remaining between them. The CDR3 runs 13 residues. Per the germline V gene, CDR1 is MNHEY and CDR2 is SVGAGI. The chain's CDR3 is CASSYGHLDGYTF. The CDR3 nucleotides read TGTGCCAGCAGTTACGGGCACCTTGATGGCTACACCTTC.

This clonotype occurred many times. This rearrangement joins TRBV18 to TRBJ2-7; maybe TRBD2 (5 bases). Germline V gene lookup returns CDR1 KGHSH and CDR2 LQKENI. The CDR3 totals 14 residues. Trimming stripped 3 bases from V and 4 bases from J, with 13 bases between. Written as DNA, the CDR3 is TGTGCCAGCTCACCCCAGGACTTGACATACGAGCAGTACTTC. As protein: CASSPQDLTYEQYF. The full variable domain, completed using reference TRBV18 and TRBJ2-7, is NAGVMQNPRHLVRRRGQEARLRCSPMKGHSHVYWYRQLPEEGLKFMVYLQKENIIDESGMPKERFSAEFPKEGPSILRIQQVVRGDSAAYFCASSPQDLTYEQYFGPGTRLTVT.

This clonotype was detected only a few times. The chain combines TRBV7-9 with TRBJ1-1; D gene unclear. CDR1 is SEHNR and CDR2 is FQNEAQ in the germline V gene (reference sequence). This CDR3 spans 14 amino acids. Trimming took 3 bases from V and 0 from J, leaving 8 bases between them. CDR3 loop: CASSFRAVNTEAFF. As DNA, the CDR3 is TGTGCCAGCAGCTTTAGGGCAGTGAACACTGAAGCTTTCTTT.

The J gene is TRBJ2-3, the V gene TRBV5-5; 7 nucleotides agree with TRBD2. Germline V CDR1 and CDR2: SGHKS, YYEKEE (reference sequence). Trimming cost V 0 bases and J 4 bases; bases outside gene matches: 11. The CDR3 is 17 amino acids. The CDR3 spells CASSLAGGGGGADTQYF. CDR3 sequence (DNA): TGTGCCAGCAGCTTGGCCGGCGGGGGTGGTGGCGCAGATACGCAGTATTTT.

This clonotype was recorded at least ten times. The chain recombines TRBV7-9 with TRBJ1-2; D uncertain. The germline gives CDR1 SEHNR, CDR2 FQNEAQ (reference sequence). V lost 5 bases and J lost 7, with 14 bases in between. The CDR3 covers 13 residues. The CDR3 spells CASSEIGNGGYTF. The CDR3 nucleotides are TGTGCCAGCAGCGAAATTGGGAACGGTGGCTACACCTTC.

For the CDR3, the DNA is TGTGCCAGCTCACCAGCGTTAAGCACAGATACGCAGTATTTT. Translation: CASSPALSTDTQYF. The chain has TRBV18 and TRBJ2-3; unclear D gene. V dropped 2 bases and J dropped 0 bases, with 6 bases sitting between them. The CDR3 extends over 14 amino acids. CDR1 is KGHSH and CDR2 is LQKENI in the germline V gene.

A few counts support this clonotype. This rearrangement joins TRBV27 to TRBJ1-5, with 8 bases lining up with TRBD1. Germline V gives CDR1 MNHEY, CDR2 SMNVEV (reference sequence). Germline trimming cut 5 bases from V and 4 bases from J; bases unmatched to any gene: 4. The CDR3 runs 14 residues. The CDR3 sequence is CASSLWTGNQPQHF. CDR3 sequence (DNA): TGTGCCAGCAGTCTATGGACAGGGAATCAGCCCCAGCATTTT.

The table lists this clonotype with a few counts. The chain carries TRBV29-1 and TRBJ2-5; D is tentatively TRBD1 or TRBD2 (5 bases each). The CDR3 is 13 residues long. Trimming pared 5 bases from V and 1 base from J, leaving 11 bases between. The germline CDR1 and CDR2 sequences are SQVTM and ANQGSEA. CDR3 in DNA: TGCAGCGTTCGAAAAGGGACCCAAGAGACCCAGTACTTC. Encoded protein: CSVRKGTQETQYF.

The rearrangement links TRBV7-2 to TRBJ2-5, with D tentatively TRBD2 (5 bases). This CDR3 region has 15 residues. CDR1 is SGHTA, CDR2 FQGNSA, per germline. Trimming shortened V by 5 bases and J by 2 bases, and 15 bases separated the two germline ends. The chain's CDR3 is CASSRLGLVQETQYF. CDR3 bases: TGTGCCAGCAGCCGCCTTGGACTTGTACAAGAGACCCAGTACTTC.

The V call is TRBV12-3 or TRBV12-4, the J call TRBJ2-7, with TRBD1 matching over 9 bases. With V trimmed by 3 bases and J by 4 bases, 16 bases remained unmatched. CDR3 length: 18 amino acids. The CDR3 spells CASSFSPSKGTGRYEQYF. Written as DNA, the CDR3 is TGTGCCAGCAGTTTCAGTCCCTCCAAAGGGACAGGGAGGTACGAGCAGTACTTC.

V usage is TRBV24-1 and J usage is TRBJ2-5; 12 nucleotides line up with TRBD2. Germline values: CDR1 KGHDR, CDR2 SFDVKD. Losses at the gene ends were 3 bases for V and 5 bases for J; bases not matched to a gene: 9. This CDR3 is built from 17 residues. The CDR3 region is CATSDRGLAGTRETQYF. The CDR3 DNA sequence: TGTGCCACCAGTGATAGAGGACTAGCGGGAACACGCGAGACCCAGTACTTC.

In its sample, this clonotype was seen many times. V usage is TRBV4-2 and J usage is TRBJ2-7; 11 bases are shared with TRBD1. CDR3 length: 17 amino acids. V was clipped by 3 bases and J by 5 bases; unmatched bases: 12. Germline CDR1 LGHNA, CDR2 YNFKEQ. The DNA for the CDR3 is TGTGCCAGCAGCCAGGACCTACCGGGACAGGGGGACAACGAGCAGTACTTC. Translated: CASSQDLPGQGDNEQYF.